This T cell receptor (beta chain) appears in the sequencing data of a study of cytomegalovirus exposure and HLA in healthy donors. This CDR3 has 14 amino acids. Germline lookup yields CDR1 SGHDT and CDR2 YYEEEE. The V segment lost 1 base and the J segment 10 bases; nucleotides outside the gene matches: 4. Concerning this clone itself: As yet, its antigen is unknown.

Whole-study results and caveats: Apart from CMV serostatus, no immune exposure information was available. Most TCR beta V segments were productive about 90% or about 30% of the time in an earlier analysis. CMV antigen specificity of three CMV-associated chains was confirmed in vitro.

Primers included in the PCR were 60 Vbeta and 13 Jbeta primers. Per the original data handling: A later analysis tallied about 80 million unique TCR beta chains, about 12 million of them shared. Only in-frame clones appear in the TCRdb table, and some are missing; sequencing was by immunoSEQ multiplex PCR. V and J calls plus clone size are reproduced from that table; the DNA served to infer D and trimming. The sample includes some 130,000 clones, around three quarters of them seen just once. The receptor comes from a male donor in good health and CMV-seropositive. The chain is built from TRBV5-6 and TRBJ2-1; TRBD2 matches at 11 bases. The sample taken for sequencing was PBMCs. The CDR3 region has the DNA TGTGCCAGCAGCTTGAGGCGACTAGCGGGAGAGCAGTTCTTC. This translates into CASSLRRLAGEQFF.